This record covers a single T cell receptor beta chain. This entry comes from a study of cytomegalovirus exposure and HLA in healthy donors. 60 Vbeta and 13 Jbeta primers were used in PCR. TCRdb's table, derived via immunoSEQ multiplex PCR, lists solely in-frame clones and lacks some. The sample totals approximately 82,000 clones. This CDR3 contains 15 residues. Trimming took 3 bases from V and 3 from J; bases not matched to a gene: 7. CDR1 LNHDA and CDR2 SQIVND come from the germline V gene (reference sequence). The sequenced material came from PBMCs. The chain carries TRBV19 and TRBJ1-2, with TRBD1 matching 7 bases. This receptor was identified in a woman in her sixties in good health and CMV-seronegative. DNA of the CDR3: TGTGCCAGTAGTATCCCGGACAGGAGATACTATGGCTACACCTTC. Protein: CASSIPDRRYYGYTF.